The rows below give T cell receptor beta chains drawn from one sample of a study of blood T cell repertoires in COVID-19. Sequenced by immunoSEQ multiplex PCR; TCRdb stores in-frame clones only, minus some. The table has about 160,000 clones, 82% seen once. The source material was peripheral blood. The receptors were gathered from a human donor with acute or convalescent COVID-19. The donor label of this sample is uncertain. Both conserved end residues are part of each CDR3. D genes are given only for firm matches. For some rows the clone size is stated as once, few or many, or as a class when expanded; others skip it.

TRBJ1-5	.	.	TRBV5-5	TGTGCCAGCAGCCCAGTCCCCAAACAGCCCCAGCATTTT	CASSPVPKQPQHF
TRBJ2-1	.	.	TRBV2	TGTGCCAGCAGTGAACAATCCTACAATGAGCAGTTCTTC	CASSEQSYNEQFF
TRBJ1-1	.	.	TRBV7-2	TGTGCCAGCGGAGCTATCGGGAGAGGGTTTCCTGAAGCTTTCTTT	CASGAIGRGFPEAFF
TRBJ2-7	.	.	TRBV11-2	TGTGCCAGCAGTTCAGGATACGAGCAGTACTTC	CASSSGYEQYF
TRBJ1-3	.	.	TRBV5-1	TGCGCCAGCAGCGCAACAGGTACAACTGGAAACACCATATATTTT	CASSATGTTGNTIYF
TRBJ2-5	.	TRBD2	TRBV6-1	TGTGCCAGCAGTGAAAGGGTGGCACTAGCGGGGGAAGAGACCCAGTACTTC	CASSERVALAGEETQYF
TRBJ1-6	.	.	TRBV10-2	TGCGCCAGCAGTGAGTCGTCGGGAAACCCCCTCATTTCACCCCTCCACTTT	CASSESSGNPLISPLHF
TRBJ1-1	.	TRBD1	TRBV7-9	TGTGCCAGCAGCTCCCGACAGGGCATGAACACTGAAGCTTTCTTT	CASSSRQGMNTEAFF
TRBJ2-1	.	TRBD1	TRBV30	TGTGCCCTGATGAGGGACAGAAGGTACAATGAGCAGTTCTTC	CALMRDRRYNEQFF
TRBJ1-2	.	.	TRBV6-4	TGTGCCAGCAGTGACTCGAAGGGGAAGGGCTACACCTTC	CASSDSKGKGYTF
TRBJ2-1	once	.	TRBV4-2	TGTGCCAGCAGCCAAGAGGGGGGGCGTGTGAATGAGCAGTTCTTC	CASSQEGGRVNEQFF
TRBJ1-1	.	TRBD1	TRBV6-5	TGTGCCAGCAAGAAACAGGACAGGGGACAGGCTTTCTTT	CASKKQDRGQAFF